The 2 T cell receptor beta chains in this list originate from one sample, sequenced in a study of regulatory T cells in long-lasting Graves disease. iRepertoire HTBI primers and Arm-PCR of CDR3 regions built TCR beta libraries. TCRdb called the multiplex PCR reads again in MiXCR, with one record for every CDR3 protein. This sample has a few hundred thousand distinct CDR3 sequences, with roughly a quarter found just once. Documented time point: persistent/refractory GD, antithyroid drugs over 5 years with positive TRAb. PBMC RNA served as the TCR library source. Sample: peripheral blood mononuclear cells (PBMCs), taken when the disease was refractory, from a patient treated with antithyroid drugs. The receptors stem from a female donor with Graves disease.

This clonotype was detected many times. This chain connects TRBV2 to TRBJ2-7; D possibly uses TRBD1 or TRBD2 (5 bases each). The CDR3 runs 13 residues. The V and J ends lost 6 bases and 2 bases respectively, with 11 bases between them. CDR1 and CDR2 (germline): SNHLY, FYNNEI. CDR3 sequence: CASRRDDPYEQYF. The CDR3 DNA follows: TGTGCCAGCAGGAGGGACGACCCCTACGAGCAGTACTTC. Complete variable domain (other parts from reference TRBV2 and TRBJ2-7): EPEVTQTPSHQVTQMGQEVILRCVPISNHLYFYWYRQILGQKVEFLVSFYNNEISEKSEIFDDQFSVERPDGSNFTLKIRSTKLEDSAMYFCASRRDDPYEQYFGPGTRLTVT.

This clonotype was detected a few times. The chain combines TRBV11-2 with TRBJ2-3, with D tentatively TRBD1 (6 bases). Trimming cost V 1 base and J 4 bases, with 12 bases left between them. The CDR3 has 15 amino acids. The germline V gene encodes CDR1 SGHAT and CDR2 FQNNGV. The DNA of the CDR3 is TGTGCCAGCAGCTTAGGTGTTCAGGGGCCAGATACGCAGTATTTT. Its translation is CASSLGVQGPDTQYF.